The subject of this entry is one T cell receptor (beta chain). Clones were sequenced by immunoSEQ multiplex PCR, and TCRdb holds only the in-frame ones, with some missing. Among 150,000 or so clones listed, just under 85% were seen once. The sample belongs to a study of blood T cell repertoires in COVID-19. As for the study in general: The United States, Italy and Spain supplied acute and convalescent COVID-19 samples.

V shed 7 bases, J shed 3 bases, and the junction held 8 bases outside the gene matches. Germline CDR1 reads LNHDA; CDR2 reads SQIVND (reference sequence). The CDR3 spans 14 residues. The sequenced sample consisted of peripheral blood. This receptor was identified in a woman in her 40s with active or convalescent COVID-19. The chain combines TRBV19 with TRBJ1-1; 7 bases are a match to TRBD1. The CDR3 region is CASIPGQWDTEAFF. The CDR3, as DNA: TGTGCCAGTATCCCGGGACAGTGGGACACTGAAGCTTTCTTT.